Listed below are T cell receptor beta chains from one sample, sequenced in a study of naive and memory T cell subsets. Each CDR3 protein is one row after TCRdb ran MiXCR on the UMI-ligation and nested PCR reads. This sample carries 20,000 to 25,000 distinct CDR3 sequences, approximately 5.7% of them seen once, and the ten largest clones take approximately 5.7%. The sequenced sample was skin, obtained from a tuberculin skin test site. These receptors all stem from an adult in good health. CDR3s include the opening cysteine and the closing phenylalanine or tryptophan. The D gene is left open where the match is weak. Rows may omit the clone size; those that give it use once, few, many or a size class.

TRBV5-4	TRBJ2-5	16	medium-sized	.	CASSPLAGEYQETQYF	TGTGCCAGCAGCCCCCTGGCCGGGGAGTACCAAGAGACCCAGTACTTC
TRBV11-2	TRBJ2-1	15	medium-sized	TRBD1	CASSSSWTGSDEQFF	TGTGCCAGCAGCTCTTCCTGGACAGGTTCGGATGAGCAGTTCTTC
TRBV14	TRBJ2-1	16	few	TRBD1	CASSHGTGANYNEQFF	TGTGCCAGCAGCCACGGGACAGGAGCGAACTACAATGAGCAGTTCTTC
TRBV20-1	TRBJ2-7	16	many	TRBD2	CSARALTSGMIYEQYF	TGCAGTGCTAGAGCCCTGACTAGCGGGATGATCTACGAGCAGTACTTC
TRBV7-8	TRBJ2-5	18	many	TRBD2	CASSLRLAGPMRQETQYF	TGTGCCAGCAGCTTACGACTAGCGGGTCCGATGCGCCAAGAGACCCAGTACTTC
TRBV2	TRBJ1-2	14	few	TRBD1	CASIQGTTLGGYTF	TGTGCCAGCATACAGGGGACGACCCTGGGTGGCTACACCTTC
TRBV5-4	TRBJ2-1	11	.	.	CASSLLNEQFF	TGTGCCAGCAGCCTACTCAATGAGCAGTTCTTC
TRBV3-1	TRBJ1-2	15	many	TRBD1	CASSQPGQGINGYTF	TGTGCCAGCAGCCAACCCGGACAGGGTATTAATGGCTACACCTTC
TRBV5-7	TRBJ1-2	16	.	TRBD1	CASSLRDSALERGYTF	TGTGCCAGCAGCCTACGGGACAGCGCTCTAGAGAGGGGCTACACCTTC
TRBV6-6	TRBJ2-7	15	many	TRBD2	CASSYGASGSYEQYF	TGTGCCAGCAGTTACGGGGCTAGCGGGAGTTACGAGCAGTACTTC
TRBV2	TRBJ2-1	16	many	TRBD1	CASSGRGTGALNEQFF	TGTGCCAGCAGTGGCCGGGGGACAGGAGCCCTCAATGAGCAGTTCTTC
TRBV10-2	TRBJ2-1	14	medium-sized	TRBD2	CASSVGLAGNEQFF	TGCGCCAGCAGTGTGGGACTAGCGGGAAACGAGCAGTTCTTC
TRBV7-2	TRBJ2-7	14	many	TRBD1	CASSRLGTAYEQYF	TGTGCCAGCAGCCGACTTGGGACAGCCTACGAGCAGTACTTC
TRBV19	TRBJ1-5	13	many	.	CASHGQTYQPQHF	TGTGCCAGTCATGGGCAGACTTATCAGCCCCAGCATTTT
TRBV5-1	TRBJ2-7	14	many	.	CASSSGGPSDEQYF	TGCGCCAGCAGCTCCGGAGGGCCCTCGGACGAGCAGTACTTC
TRBV6-6	TRBJ2-2	16	.	TRBD1	CASSYSIGGHTGELFF	TGTGCCAGCAGTTACTCGATAGGGGGCCACACCGGGGAGCTGTTTTTT
TRBV6-2/TRBV6-3	TRBJ2-7	15	.	TRBD1	CASSTTGSSSYEQYF	TGTGCCAGCAGCACGACAGGGTCGAGCTCCTACGAGCAGTACTTC
TRBV13	TRBJ2-7	14	few	TRBD2	CASSLGSGSTEQYF	TGTGCCAGCAGCTTAGGAAGCGGGAGCACCGAGCAGTACTTC
TRBV7-3	TRBJ2-1	15	few	.	CASSLGGGTVDEQFF	TGTGCCAGCAGCTTAGGGGGCGGGACAGTCGATGAGCAGTTCTTC
TRBV7-9	TRBJ1-5	13	many	.	CASSLAQTQPQHF	TGTGCCAGCAGCTTAGCCCAAACTCAGCCCCAGCATTTT
TRBV27	TRBJ2-3	17	few	TRBD2	CASSSGLAGVSGDTQYF	TGTGCCAGCAGTTCCGGACTAGCGGGAGTTTCGGGTGATACGCAGTATTTT
TRBV28	TRBJ2-6	17	medium-sized	TRBD2	CASSRGLVTAGANVLTF	TGTGCCAGCAGCCGTGGACTAGTAACTGCTGGGGCCAACGTCCTGACTTTC
TRBV20-1	TRBJ2-1	14	medium-sized	.	CSARDRTAYNEQFF	TGCAGTGCTAGAGATCGGACAGCCTACAATGAGCAGTTCTTC
TRBV29-1	TRBJ2-2	13	many	.	CRPGTRRTGELFF	TGCAGACCCGGGACCCGGAGGACCGGGGAGCTGTTTTTT
TRBV12-3/TRBV12-4	TRBJ1-3	13	many	.	CASSWGYGNTIYF	TGTGCCAGCAGTTGGGGGTATGGAAACACCATATATTTT
TRBV21-1	TRBJ1-2	15	.	.	CASSKAVGADYGYTF	TGTGCCAGCAGCAAAGCGGTCGGGGCAGACTATGGCTACACCTTC
TRBV24-1	TRBJ2-2	16	many	.	CATSDGRVSNTGELFF	TGTGCCACCAGTGACGGTAGAGTCTCGAACACCGGGGAGCTGTTTTTT
TRBV5-1	TRBJ2-7	16	few	.	CASSLARAGPSYEQYF	TGCGCCAGCAGCTTGGCCCGCGCGGGGCCATCCTACGAGCAGTACTTC
TRBV7-9	TRBJ2-7	13	many	.	CASSLAGAYEQYF	TGTGCCAGCAGCTTAGCCGGGGCCTACGAGCAGTACTTC
TRBV6-2/TRBV6-3	TRBJ2-1	16	medium-sized	.	CASSSTGSHSYNEQFF	TGTGCCAGCAGTTCCACAGGGTCACACTCCTACAATGAGCAGTTCTTC
TRBV2	TRBJ2-2	14	many	.	CASSVMDPPGELFF	TGTGCCAGCAGTGTTATGGATCCTCCCGGGGAGCTGTTTTTT
TRBV6-2/TRBV6-3	TRBJ2-7	12	many	.	CASSASYYEQYF	TGTGCCAGCAGTGCTTCCTACTACGAGCAGTACTTC
TRBV9	TRBJ2-1	15	many	TRBD2	CASSTSSGSANEQFF	TGTGCCAGCAGCACCTCTAGCGGGAGTGCGAATGAGCAGTTCTTC
TRBV13	TRBJ1-5	14	many	.	CASSFGRINQPQHF	TGTGCCAGCAGCTTCGGACGGATCAATCAGCCCCAGCATTTT
TRBV6-6	TRBJ1-1	14	many	.	CASSWTQKNTEAFF	TGTGCCAGCAGTTGGACACAGAAAAACACTGAAGCTTTCTTT
TRBV5-1	TRBJ2-1	18	.	.	CASSLVGPGTWGVHEQFF	TGCGCCAGCAGCTTGGTCGGTCCAGGGACATGGGGTGTTCATGAGCAGTTCTTC
TRBV7-8	TRBJ2-3	15	many	TRBD1	CASSLGQGVADTQYF	TGTGCCAGCAGTTTGGGACAGGGGGTCGCAGATACGCAGTATTTT
TRBV30	TRBJ1-5	17	.	.	CAWSQRGRGAGNQPQHF	TGTGCCTGGAGCCAGAGGGGACGGGGGGCAGGCAATCAGCCCCAGCATTTT
TRBV27	TRBJ2-1	16	many	TRBD2	CASRILAGSSYNEQFF	TGTGCCAGCAGGATTCTAGCGGGTAGCTCCTACAATGAGCAGTTCTTC
TRBV5-4	TRBJ2-3	14	many	TRBD2	CASSLGLATDTQYF	TGTGCCAGCAGCTTAGGACTAGCAACAGATACGCAGTATTTT
TRBV27	TRBJ2-5	11	medium-sized	.	CASIYGETQYF	TGTGCCAGCATATACGGAGAGACCCAGTACTTC
TRBV20-1	TRBJ2-7	18	medium-sized	TRBD1	CSARGGDRGQLSSYEQYF	TGCAGTGCTAGAGGAGGGGATAGGGGACAGTTGAGCTCCTACGAGCAGTACTTC
TRBV7-9	TRBJ2-7	15	many	.	CASSREDGISYEQYF	TGTGCCAGCAGCAGAGAAGACGGGATTTCCTACGAGCAGTACTTC
TRBV6-6	TRBJ2-7	14	many	.	CASSLWGRSYEQYF	TGTGCCAGCAGCTTGTGGGGACGCTCCTACGAGCAGTACTTC
TRBV7-9	TRBJ1-2	16	.	TRBD1	CASSPITGTVNYGYTF	TGTGCCAGCAGCCCGATTACCGGGACAGTTAACTATGGCTACACCTTC
TRBV7-2	TRBJ2-5	13	few	.	CASSFSHQETQYF	TGTGCCAGCAGCTTCAGTCACCAAGAGACCCAGTACTTC
TRBV24-1	TRBJ2-1	14	many	.	CATSEPGRSNEQFF	TGTGCCACCAGTGAACCCGGACGCAGTAATGAGCAGTTCTTC
TRBV28	TRBJ2-5	14	few	.	CASSSQGRQETQYF	TGTGCCAGCAGTTCCCAGGGAAGGCAAGAGACCCAGTACTTC
TRBV7-6	TRBJ2-1	16	medium-sized	TRBD2	CASSLNGGRANDEQFF	TGTGCCAGCAGCTTAAACGGCGGGAGGGCCAACGATGAGCAGTTCTTC
TRBV24-1	TRBJ2-1	13	many	.	CATSSGVDHEQFF	TGTGCCACCAGTAGCGGAGTCGACCATGAGCAGTTCTTC
TRBV6-1	TRBJ2-3	17	.	TRBD2	CASSPTSGSLSTDTQYF	TGTGCCAGCAGTCCGACTAGCGGGTCCCTTAGCACAGATACGCAGTATTTT
TRBV23-1	TRBJ2-2	17	many	.	CASRERYGCEVTGELFF	TGCGCCAGCAGAGAGAGATATGGGTGTGAGGTCACCGGGGAGCTGTTTTTT
TRBV6-5	TRBJ2-5	14	.	TRBD2	CASSWTSGQETQYF	TGTGCCAGCAGCTGGACTAGCGGACAAGAGACCCAGTACTTC